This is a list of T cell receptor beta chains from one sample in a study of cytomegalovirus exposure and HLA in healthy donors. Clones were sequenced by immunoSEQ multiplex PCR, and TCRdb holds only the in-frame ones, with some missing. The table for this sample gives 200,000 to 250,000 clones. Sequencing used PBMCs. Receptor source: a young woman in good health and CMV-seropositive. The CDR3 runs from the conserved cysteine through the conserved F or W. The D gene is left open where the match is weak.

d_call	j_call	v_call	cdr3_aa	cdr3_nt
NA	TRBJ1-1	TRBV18	CASSPLDTEAFF	TGTGCCAGCTCACCACTCGACACTGAAGCTTTCTTT
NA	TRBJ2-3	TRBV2	CASSVSMQEATDTQYF	TGTGCCAGCAGTGTGTCAATGCAGGAAGCCACAGATACGCAGTATTTT
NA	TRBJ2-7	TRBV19	CASNRAAGGVLYEQYF	TGTGCCAGCAATAGGGCGGCTGGAGGGGTCCTCTACGAGCAGTACTTC
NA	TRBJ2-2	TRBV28	CASSLLQGNTGELFF	TGTGCCAGCAGCCTACTGCAGGGGAACACCGGGGAGCTGTTTTTT
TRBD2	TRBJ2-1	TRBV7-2	CASSLVGSGGANEQFF	TGTGCCAGCAGCTTAGTCGGTAGCGGGGGGGCTAATGAGCAGTTCTTC
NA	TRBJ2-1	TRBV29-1	CSVGTLNNNEQFF	TGCAGCGTTGGGACACTGAATAACAATGAGCAGTTCTTC
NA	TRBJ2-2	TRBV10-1	CASSARNTGELFF	TGCGCCAGCAGTGCCAGGAACACCGGGGAGCTGTTTTTT
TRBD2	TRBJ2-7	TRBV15	CATSPSGGLAGVPSYEQYF	TGTGCCACCAGCCCGTCGGGCGGGCTAGCGGGAGTGCCTTCCTACGAGCAGTACTTC
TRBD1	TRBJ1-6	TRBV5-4	CASSWDRESSPLHF	TGTGCCAGCAGCTGGGACAGGGAGAGTTCACCCCTCCACTTT
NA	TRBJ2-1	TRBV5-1	CASSLVQGKNEQFF	TGCGCCAGCAGCTTGGTTCAGGGGAAAAATGAGCAGTTCTTC
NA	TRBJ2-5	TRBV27	CASSLTDQETQYF	TGTGCCAGCAGTTTGACAGACCAAGAGACCCAGTACTTC
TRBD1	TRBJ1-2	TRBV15	CATSGNGQGNYGYTF	TGTGCCACCAGCGGGAATGGACAGGGTAACTATGGCTACACCTTC
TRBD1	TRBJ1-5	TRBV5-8	CASSFGTGLQPQHF	TGTGCCAGCAGCTTTGGGACAGGGCTACAGCCCCAGCATTTT
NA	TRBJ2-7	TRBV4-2	CASSQEFGGPRPYEQYF	TGTGCCAGCAGCCAAGAATTTGGAGGGCCCCGACCTTACGAGCAGTACTTC